These T cell receptor beta chains were read from a single sample in a study of T cell repertoires in cytomegalovirus infection. For these receptors, no antigen is known. TCRdb used MiXCR to reprocess the reads, holding one entry per CDR3 protein. Of around 230,000 distinct CDR3 sequences in the sample, 30% to 45% were seen once. Sample: CD8+ T cells from cultured PBMCs, taken from culture after CMV antigen stimulation. These receptors were obtained from a human donor in good health (CMV status not recorded). Some clones in this sample may be carry-over from other donors' samples. CDR3s include the opening cysteine and the closing phenylalanine or tryptophan. A D gene is named only where the DNA matches it firmly. Clone size is not always given. Where it is, it says once, few, many or a class for expanded clones.

CDR3 DNA,CDR3 protein,J gene,V gene,D gene,clone size
TGTGCCAGCAGTTACTCCCGGGACAGGGGGTACGAGCAGTACTTC,CASSYSRDRGYEQYF,TRBJ2-7,TRBV6-2/TRBV6-3,TRBD1,NA
TGTGCCACCCTACCCCTGAGCTCTGGAAACACCATATATTTT,CATLPLSSGNTIYF,TRBJ1-3,TRBV10-3,NA,once
TGTGCCAGCAGTTTTGGTGGAGGGTTTGGGGCGGTGACCCAGTACTTC,CASSFGGGFGAVTQYF,TRBJ2-5,TRBV27,NA,few
TGTGCCAGCAGTGAATGGAAGTGGGGGGGCCCTAGCACAGATACGCAGTATTTT,CASSEWKWGGPSTDTQYF,TRBJ2-3,TRBV6-1,NA,once
TGTGCCAGCAGCCCCGAACTAGCGGGAGGGCCTTTCTCCTACAATGAGCAGTTCTTC,CASSPELAGGPFSYNEQFF,TRBJ2-1,TRBV7-3,TRBD2,few
TGTGCCAGCAGTGATGACAGGGAAGGTCACAATGAGCAGTTCTTC,CASSDDREGHNEQFF,TRBJ2-1,TRBV2,TRBD1,once
TGTGCCAGCAGCTTAACCCCAGACAGGGGCAATGAGCAGTTCTTC,CASSLTPDRGNEQFF,TRBJ2-1,TRBV7-3,TRBD1,many
TGTGCCAGCAGCTTGACGGGCCTTCGATATGGCTACACCTTC,CASSLTGLRYGYTF,TRBJ1-2,TRBV7-9,NA,once
TGCAGCGCCCTGGGGGGGTCCCTCTATGGCTACACCTTC,CSALGGSLYGYTF,TRBJ1-2,TRBV29-1,NA,NA
TGTGCCAGCAGCCAACGAAGTATACCTCACTCATTCTCTGGAAACACCATATATTTT,CASSQRSIPHSFSGNTIYF,TRBJ1-3,TRBV3-1,NA,once
TGTGCCAGCAGCTTGGAGCGTAGAGGGGGCTACACCTTC,CASSLERRGGYTF,TRBJ1-2,TRBV7-8,NA,many
TGTGCCAGCAGTTTATCCTCCGAGACCGGGGTGGAAAAACTGTTTTTT,CASSLSSETGVEKLFF,TRBJ1-4,TRBV28,NA,NA
TGCAGCGTTGAAGGACGGTTCTACGAGCAGTACTTC,CSVEGRFYEQYF,TRBJ2-7,TRBV29-1,NA,NA
TGCAGCGTTCTTGGACGGTATGGAAACACCATATATTTT,CSVLGRYGNTIYF,TRBJ1-3,TRBV29-1,NA,NA
TGTGCCAGCAGTCCCCCACGACTAGCGGGATTCCAAGAGACCCAGTACTTC,CASSPPRLAGFQETQYF,TRBJ2-5,TRBV27,TRBD2,few
TGTGCCAGCAGTAAACAAGCGCGAGAATACGAGCAGTACTTC,CASSKQAREYEQYF,TRBJ2-7,TRBV2,NA,few
TGTGCCAGCAGTTACCGGACAGGGAGGGGCACTGAAGCTTTCTTT,CASSYRTGRGTEAFF,TRBJ1-1,TRBV28,TRBD1,NA
TGTGCCAGCAGCTTTCAGCCGGGGGCGGAGACCCAGTACTTC,CASSFQPGAETQYF,TRBJ2-5,TRBV5-3,NA,once
TGTGCCACCAGTGACCCCGAGTTAGCGGGGGGCAATGAGCAGTTCTTC,CATSDPELAGGNEQFF,TRBJ2-1,TRBV24-1,TRBD2,NA
TGTGCCTGGAGCGCAGGGAACTATGGCTACACCTTC,CAWSAGNYGYTF,TRBJ1-2,TRBV30,NA,NA
TGTGCCAGCAGTTTATCGGGGACAGGGGTAGCTTTCTTT,CASSLSGTGVAFF,TRBJ1-1,TRBV27,TRBD1,NA
TGTGCCAGCAGCTTCCCATACTCCTACGAGCAGTACTTC,CASSFPYSYEQYF,TRBJ2-7,TRBV7-2,NA,few
TGTGCCAGTAGTAACCCCGGACAGGGGTATTCACCCCTCCACTTT,CASSNPGQGYSPLHF,TRBJ1-6,TRBV19,TRBD1,NA
TGTGCCAGCAGCCTAGGGGATCGGACTCCACGGCGGGGCTACACCTTC,CASSLGDRTPRRGYTF,TRBJ1-2,TRBV12-3/TRBV12-4,NA,NA
TGTGCCAGTACGGACACCGTTGTCGATGAGCAGTTCTTC,CASTDTVVDEQFF,TRBJ2-1,TRBV19,NA,NA
TGTGCCAGCAGTTCGCCGGGACAGGGAGTTGATACGCAGTATTTT,CASSSPGQGVDTQYF,TRBJ2-3,TRBV27,TRBD1,few
TGTGCCAGCAGTGAAAGCCTAGCGGGAGTGGAGGAGACCCAGTACTTC,CASSESLAGVEETQYF,TRBJ2-5,TRBV2,TRBD2,NA
TGTGCCAGCAGCACGGAATTATATGGCTACACCTTC,CASSTELYGYTF,TRBJ1-2,TRBV11-2,NA,NA
TGTGCCAGCAGCCAACCCGGGACTCACACCGGGGAGCTGTTTTTT,CASSQPGTHTGELFF,TRBJ2-2,TRBV4-2,NA,NA
TGCAGCGTTGCCCCAGCAGGAGGCTCCTACGAGCAGTACTTC,CSVAPAGGSYEQYF,TRBJ2-7,TRBV29-1,NA,NA
TGTGCCACCACTAGCGGGGGGGCCCCAGATACGCAGTATTTT,CATTSGGAPDTQYF,TRBJ2-3,TRBV19,TRBD2,NA
TGTGCCAGCAGTGTAGGAATGGCGGGACAGGGGTACGAGCAGTACTTC,CASSVGMAGQGYEQYF,TRBJ2-7,TRBV6-1,TRBD1,few
TGTGCCAGCAGCTACACCGGGACAGGGGGCTACAATGAGCAGTTCTTC,CASSYTGTGGYNEQFF,TRBJ2-1,TRBV11-1,TRBD1,NA
TGCGCCAGCAGCGTAAAGGGAAATGAGCAGTTCTTC,CASSVKGNEQFF,TRBJ2-1,TRBV4-1,NA,NA
TGTGCCACCAGCAGATCGGGACGGATGGAGCAGTACTTC,CATSRSGRMEQYF,TRBJ2-7,TRBV15,NA,few
TGTGCCAGCTCATCTCGAGGTGCTAATGAAAAACTGTTTTTT,CASSSRGANEKLFF,TRBJ1-4,TRBV18,NA,few
TGTGCCAGCAGGACTCGGGACGACGGGAACACTGAAGCTTTCTTT,CASRTRDDGNTEAFF,TRBJ1-1,TRBV6-1,NA,NA
TGTGCCAGCAGCCTGGCTACTAGCGGGGACAGATGGGGGAATGAGCAGTTCTTC,CASSLATSGDRWGNEQFF,TRBJ2-1,TRBV7-2,TRBD2,NA
TGTGCCAGCCGTCAGGGGTACACTGAAGCTTTCTTT,CASRQGYTEAFF,TRBJ1-1,TRBV5-6,NA,NA